A selection of T cell receptor beta chains follows, all from one sample in a study of immune cell composition in non-small cell lung cancer. The repertoire was sequenced with immunoSEQ multiplex PCR; TCRdb's copy has only in-frame clones and lacks some. This sample has 13,000 or so clones, with approximately 80% found just once. The sample taken for sequencing was lung tumor tissue. The receptor set was obtained from a human donor with non-small cell lung cancer. CDR3s include the opening cysteine and the closing phenylalanine or tryptophan. A D gene is named only where the DNA matches it firmly. For some rows the clone size is stated as once, few or many, or as a class when expanded; others skip it.

cdr3_nt: TGTGCCAGTAGTATTAAGGGACACGACTACGAGCAGTACTTC; cdr3_aa: CASSIKGHDYEQYF; d_call: NA; j_call: TRBJ2-7; clone_size: NA; v_call: TRBV19
cdr3_nt: TGCGCCAGCAGCTCCGGGACAGGGTTAATAAATGAGCAGTTCTTC; cdr3_aa: CASSSGTGLINEQFF; d_call: TRBD1; j_call: TRBJ2-1; clone_size: once; v_call: TRBV5-1
cdr3_nt: TGTGCCAGCAGCGTCGGGGACACCCGAGGCAATGAAAAACTGTTTTTT; cdr3_aa: CASSVGDTRGNEKLFF; d_call: NA; j_call: TRBJ1-4; clone_size: once; v_call: TRBV9
cdr3_nt: TGTGCCAGCAGCTTGGGCGAAGGCGGGGGACCCTACGAGCAGTACTTC; cdr3_aa: CASSLGEGGGPYEQYF; d_call: TRBD2; j_call: TRBJ2-7; clone_size: NA; v_call: TRBV5-6
cdr3_nt: TGTGCCAGCAGCTTGGACGGACTGGGTAAACTGTTTTTT; cdr3_aa: CASSLDGLGKLFF; d_call: NA; j_call: TRBJ1-4; clone_size: NA; v_call: TRBV5-4
cdr3_nt: TGTGCCAGCGGACTAGCGGACACCGGGGAGCTGTTTTTT; cdr3_aa: CASGLADTGELFF; d_call: TRBD2; j_call: TRBJ2-2; clone_size: once; v_call: TRBV2
cdr3_nt: TGTGCCAGCAGTGTGGGGGACAGGGGGCGCGGGACCCAGTACTTC; cdr3_aa: CASSVGDRGRGTQYF; d_call: TRBD1; j_call: TRBJ2-5; clone_size: NA; v_call: TRBV25-1
cdr3_nt: TGCAGCGTTGTCACAGGGGCCTACGAGCAGTACTTC; cdr3_aa: CSVVTGAYEQYF; d_call: TRBD1; j_call: TRBJ2-7; clone_size: once; v_call: TRBV29-1
cdr3_nt: TGTGCCATCAGTGAGTCAACACTTCAGGGTTTTGAAGCTTTCTTT; cdr3_aa: CAISESTLQGFEAFF; d_call: NA; j_call: TRBJ1-1; clone_size: NA; v_call: TRBV10-3
cdr3_nt: TGTGCCAGCACTCCAGGGACAGGAGAGCAGTTCTTC; cdr3_aa: CASTPGTGEQFF; d_call: TRBD1; j_call: TRBJ2-1; clone_size: NA; v_call: TRBV6-1
cdr3_nt: TGTGCCAGCAGCCGGACAGGGGGCACAGATACGCAGTATTTT; cdr3_aa: CASSRTGGTDTQYF; d_call: TRBD1; j_call: TRBJ2-3; clone_size: NA; v_call: TRBV14
cdr3_nt: TGTGCCAGTAGTACCGAGGACAGGGCAGATGGCTACACCTTC; cdr3_aa: CASSTEDRADGYTF; d_call: TRBD1; j_call: TRBJ1-2; clone_size: few; v_call: TRBV19
cdr3_nt: TGTGCCAGCAGCCCGGCCGACAGATCAGATACGCAGTATTTT; cdr3_aa: CASSPADRSDTQYF; d_call: NA; j_call: TRBJ2-3; clone_size: NA; v_call: TRBV7-3
cdr3_nt: TGTGCCAGCTCACCACCGGGAGGGCGACTAGCGGGAGCCGGGGAGCTGTTTTTT; cdr3_aa: CASSPPGGRLAGAGELFF; d_call: TRBD2; j_call: TRBJ2-2; clone_size: once; v_call: TRBV18
cdr3_nt: TGCGCCAGCAGCGCGCGGGACTTTCAACCGAACACTGAAGCTTTCTTT; cdr3_aa: CASSARDFQPNTEAFF; d_call: NA; j_call: TRBJ1-1; clone_size: NA; v_call: TRBV4-1
cdr3_nt: TGTGCCATCAGTGGGACAGTTGAGGTAGAAGCTTTCTTT; cdr3_aa: CAISGTVEVEAFF; d_call: NA; j_call: TRBJ1-1; clone_size: NA; v_call: TRBV10-3
cdr3_nt: TGTGCCTGGAGCGCAGGGGCAAATACTGGAAACACCATATATTTT; cdr3_aa: CAWSAGANTGNTIYF; d_call: NA; j_call: TRBJ1-3; clone_size: NA; v_call: TRBV30
cdr3_nt: TGTGCCAGCAGCTTGTGGCAGAACACTGAAGCTTTCTTT; cdr3_aa: CASSLWQNTEAFF; d_call: NA; j_call: TRBJ1-1; clone_size: NA; v_call: TRBV7-6
cdr3_nt: TGTGCCAGCAGTTCCCCCGGCGGCAGCGTCTATGGCTACACCTTC; cdr3_aa: CASSSPGGSVYGYTF; d_call: NA; j_call: TRBJ1-2; clone_size: few; v_call: TRBV28
cdr3_nt: TGTGCCAGCTCACAATCCGGGACAGGGGTCTCTGAAGCTTTCTTT; cdr3_aa: CASSQSGTGVSEAFF; d_call: TRBD1; j_call: TRBJ1-1; clone_size: NA; v_call: TRBV18
cdr3_nt: TGTGCCAGCAGCAGGTACAGGGACACTGAAGCTTTCTTT; cdr3_aa: CASSRYRDTEAFF; d_call: NA; j_call: TRBJ1-1; clone_size: NA; v_call: TRBV21-1
cdr3_nt: TGTGCCAGCAGCCAAGAGTGGCGGGGGGGCCGGGGCAATGAGCAGTTCTTC; cdr3_aa: CASSQEWRGGRGNEQFF; d_call: TRBD2; j_call: TRBJ2-1; clone_size: NA; v_call: TRBV4-2
cdr3_nt: TGTGCCAGCAGCTTAGGCCCCAGCTCCTACGAGCAGTACTTC; cdr3_aa: CASSLGPSSYEQYF; d_call: NA; j_call: TRBJ2-7; clone_size: NA; v_call: TRBV7-2
cdr3_nt: TGTGCCACCAGCAGTTTAGGGACGACAGGGGGCTGGTACAATGAGCAGTTCTTC; cdr3_aa: CATSSLGTTGGWYNEQFF; d_call: TRBD1; j_call: TRBJ2-1; clone_size: few; v_call: TRBV15
cdr3_nt: TGTGCCAGCAGCTTAGCAGGGGCTGGGACTGAAGCTTTCTTT; cdr3_aa: CASSLAGAGTEAFF; d_call: NA; j_call: TRBJ1-1; clone_size: NA; v_call: TRBV7-2
cdr3_nt: TGTGCCAGCAGCCGTTTAGCGGGAGGGCCGAATGAGCAGTTCTTC; cdr3_aa: CASSRLAGGPNEQFF; d_call: TRBD2; j_call: TRBJ2-1; clone_size: NA; v_call: TRBV7-3
cdr3_nt: TGTGCCAGCAGCGTAGCCGGGACAAGGAACACTGAAGCTTTCTTT; cdr3_aa: CASSVAGTRNTEAFF; d_call: NA; j_call: TRBJ1-1; clone_size: NA; v_call: TRBV9
cdr3_nt: TGTGCCAGCAGGACCGGGACAGTTTCCTACAATGAGCAGTTCTTC; cdr3_aa: CASRTGTVSYNEQFF; d_call: TRBD1; j_call: TRBJ2-1; clone_size: NA; v_call: TRBV27
cdr3_nt: TGTGCCAGCAGTTTACACTCGTCTATTATTGGCAATCAGCCCCAGCATTTT; cdr3_aa: CASSLHSSIIGNQPQHF; d_call: NA; j_call: TRBJ1-5; clone_size: NA; v_call: TRBV28
cdr3_nt: TGTGCCAGCAGCTTAGACGAGGGTGGCTATGGCTACACCTTC; cdr3_aa: CASSLDEGGYGYTF; d_call: NA; j_call: TRBJ1-2; clone_size: NA; v_call: TRBV7-2
cdr3_nt: TGTGCCAGCAGCCCCCCCAGGGGAGATACGCAGTATTTT; cdr3_aa: CASSPPRGDTQYF; d_call: NA; j_call: TRBJ2-3; clone_size: NA; v_call: TRBV7-3
cdr3_nt: TGCGCCAGCAGCTTGGACTGGTACAATCAGCCCCAGCATTTT; cdr3_aa: CASSLDWYNQPQHF; d_call: NA; j_call: TRBJ1-5; clone_size: NA; v_call: TRBV5-1
cdr3_nt: TGTGCCAGCAGCACACAGGGGAACACTGAAGCTTTCTTT; cdr3_aa: CASSTQGNTEAFF; d_call: NA; j_call: TRBJ1-1; clone_size: NA; v_call: TRBV7-2
cdr3_nt: TGTGCCAGCAGCCACACAGGGACAGATACGCAGTATTTT; cdr3_aa: CASSHTGTDTQYF; d_call: NA; j_call: TRBJ2-3; clone_size: NA; v_call: TRBV11-1
cdr3_nt: TGTGCCAGCAGCTTGGGGACTCAGCAGTACTTC; cdr3_aa: CASSLGTQQYF; d_call: NA; j_call: TRBJ2-7; clone_size: medium-sized; v_call: TRBV5-6
cdr3_nt: TGCAGCGCTTACCGCAGTGGAACCAGGGGTGAAGCTTTCTTT; cdr3_aa: CSAYRSGTRGEAFF; d_call: NA; j_call: TRBJ1-1; clone_size: few; v_call: TRBV29-1
cdr3_nt: TGTGCCAGCTCACCAGGGGAGGGTTTGAACACTGAAGCTTTCTTT; cdr3_aa: CASSPGEGLNTEAFF; d_call: NA; j_call: TRBJ1-1; clone_size: NA; v_call: TRBV18
cdr3_nt: TGTGCCAGCAGCGTAGATCGGGGAAACACCGGGGAGCTGTTTTTT; cdr3_aa: CASSVDRGNTGELFF; d_call: NA; j_call: TRBJ2-2; clone_size: NA; v_call: TRBV9
cdr3_nt: TGTGCCAGCAGGGGGCCCCTAAGCCAAGAGACCCAGTACTTC; cdr3_aa: CASRGPLSQETQYF; d_call: NA; j_call: TRBJ2-5; clone_size: NA; v_call: TRBV6-5
cdr3_nt: TGTGCCAGCAGTGAACGCAAGGGGAGGCTCAAGGAGACCCAGTACTTC; cdr3_aa: CASSERKGRLKETQYF; d_call: NA; j_call: TRBJ2-5; clone_size: NA; v_call: TRBV6-1
cdr3_nt: TGTGCCAGTAGCCTGAGAGGACAGGGAGATTCCTACGAGCAGTACTTC; cdr3_aa: CASSLRGQGDSYEQYF; d_call: TRBD1; j_call: TRBJ2-7; clone_size: NA; v_call: TRBV19
cdr3_nt: TGTGCCAGCTCACCCAGGGGAGCAAGCACAGATACGCAGTATTTT; cdr3_aa: CASSPRGASTDTQYF; d_call: NA; j_call: TRBJ2-3; clone_size: NA; v_call: TRBV18
cdr3_nt: TGTGCCAGCAGCACGGGGACTAACTATGGCTACACCTTC; cdr3_aa: CASSTGTNYGYTF; d_call: NA; j_call: TRBJ1-2; clone_size: NA; v_call: TRBV6-1
cdr3_nt: TGTGCCAGCAGCTCGACTAGCGGGAGCTCCTACAATGAGCAGTTCTTC; cdr3_aa: CASSSTSGSSYNEQFF; d_call: TRBD2; j_call: TRBJ2-1; clone_size: NA; v_call: TRBV7-6
cdr3_nt: TGTGCCAGCAGCCCGAAGTCAGGGTTCCGCTACAATGAGCAGTTCTTC; cdr3_aa: CASSPKSGFRYNEQFF; d_call: NA; j_call: TRBJ2-1; clone_size: medium-sized; v_call: TRBV7-8
cdr3_nt: TGTGCCGCGGGCGGACGGATAAATCAGCCCCAGCATTTT; cdr3_aa: CAAGGRINQPQHF; d_call: NA; j_call: TRBJ1-5; clone_size: NA; v_call: TRBV19
cdr3_nt: TGTGCCAGTAGTATAGCAGGGTATAACTATGGCTACACCTTC; cdr3_aa: CASSIAGYNYGYTF; d_call: NA; j_call: TRBJ1-2; clone_size: NA; v_call: TRBV19
cdr3_nt: TGCAGTGCAGACAGGAACAATGAGCAGTTCTTC; cdr3_aa: CSADRNNEQFF; d_call: NA; j_call: TRBJ2-1; clone_size: NA; v_call: TRBV20-1
cdr3_nt: TGTGCCAGCAGCTCACTAGCGGGAGCCTACGAGCAGTACTTC; cdr3_aa: CASSSLAGAYEQYF; d_call: TRBD2; j_call: TRBJ2-7; clone_size: few; v_call: TRBV28
cdr3_nt: TGTGCCAGCAGCCCCGAGGGGACTGCCCGGGGAAACACCATATATTTT; cdr3_aa: CASSPEGTARGNTIYF; d_call: NA; j_call: TRBJ1-3; clone_size: NA; v_call: TRBV11-3
cdr3_nt: TGTGCCAGCAGCGTAGGGGGGACAGGGAATTTCGAGACCCAGTACTTC; cdr3_aa: CASSVGGTGNFETQYF; d_call: TRBD1; j_call: TRBJ2-5; clone_size: NA; v_call: TRBV9
cdr3_nt: TGTGCCAGTAGTATGTGGGGACATCTCAATGAGCAGTTCTTC; cdr3_aa: CASSMWGHLNEQFF; d_call: NA; j_call: TRBJ2-1; clone_size: NA; v_call: TRBV19
cdr3_nt: TGTGCCAGCAGGGAGGGACAGGCCTTGATAGCCAAAAACATTCAGTACTTC; cdr3_aa: CASREGQALIAKNIQYF; d_call: TRBD1; j_call: TRBJ2-4; clone_size: NA; v_call: TRBV28
cdr3_nt: TGTGCCAGTAGTATGCCCCTAGGACTAGCGGCCAAGGAGCTGTTTTTT; cdr3_aa: CASSMPLGLAAKELFF; d_call: TRBD2; j_call: TRBJ2-2; clone_size: NA; v_call: TRBV19
cdr3_nt: TGTGCCAGCAGCTTGACCGGACTAGCGGACTACAATGAGCAGTTCTTC; cdr3_aa: CASSLTGLADYNEQFF; d_call: TRBD2; j_call: TRBJ2-1; clone_size: once; v_call: TRBV7-9
cdr3_nt: TGCGCCAGCAGTACTCGAACAACCGGGACTAGCGGGAGAGGGTATTTT; cdr3_aa: CASSTRTTGTSGRGYF; d_call: TRBD2; j_call: TRBJ2-3; clone_size: NA; v_call: TRBV4-3
cdr3_nt: TGTGCCAGCAGTTTATGGGGGGCTGAGGGGGAGACCCAGTACTTC; cdr3_aa: CASSLWGAEGETQYF; d_call: NA; j_call: TRBJ2-5; clone_size: few; v_call: TRBV28